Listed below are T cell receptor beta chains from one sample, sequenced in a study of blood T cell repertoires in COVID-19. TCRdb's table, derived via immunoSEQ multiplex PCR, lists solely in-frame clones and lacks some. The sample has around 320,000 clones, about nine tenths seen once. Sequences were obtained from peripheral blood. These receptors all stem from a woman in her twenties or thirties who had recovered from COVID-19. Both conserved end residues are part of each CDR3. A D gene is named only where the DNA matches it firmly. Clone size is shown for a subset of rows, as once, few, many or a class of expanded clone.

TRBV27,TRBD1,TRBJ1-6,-,CASMGPRGDSPLHF,TGTGCCAGCATGGGACCCAGGGGGGATTCACCCCTCCACTTT
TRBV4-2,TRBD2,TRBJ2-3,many,CASSPSGEGSPTDTQYF,TGTGCCAGCAGCCCTAGCGGGGAGGGGAGTCCAACAGATACGCAGTATTTT
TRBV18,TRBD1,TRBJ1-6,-,CASSLQGAGYNSPLHF,TGTGCCAGCTCGTTACAGGGGGCCGGCTATAATTCACCCCTCCACTTT
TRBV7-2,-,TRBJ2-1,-,CASSFPGLLIYNEQFF,TGTGCCAGCAGCTTTCCGGGACTCCTGATTTACAATGAGCAGTTCTTC
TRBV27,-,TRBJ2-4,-,CATIEVGQGKNIQYF,TGTGCCACCATCGAAGTGGGACAAGGGAAAAACATTCAGTACTTC
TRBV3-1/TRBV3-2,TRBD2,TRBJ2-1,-,CASSNLAGGHNEQFF,TGTGCCAGCAGCAATTTAGCGGGGGGGCACAATGAGCAGTTCTTC
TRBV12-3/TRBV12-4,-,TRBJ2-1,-,CASCGHYNEQFF,TGTGCCAGCTGTGGGCATTACAATGAGCAGTTCTTC
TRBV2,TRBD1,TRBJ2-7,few,CASSEGTAYEQYF,TGTGCCAGCAGTGAGGGGACAGCCTACGAGCAGTACTTC
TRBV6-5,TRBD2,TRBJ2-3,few,CASTLAGSTDTQYF,TGTGCCAGCACGTTAGCGGGGAGCACAGATACGCAGTATTTT
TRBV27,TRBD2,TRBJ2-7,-,CVTSGYSYEQYF,TGTGTCACTAGCGGATACTCCTACGAGCAGTACTTC
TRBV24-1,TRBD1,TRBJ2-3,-,CATSGQGVEKLQHTQYF,TGTGCCACCAGTGGCCAGGGGGTCGAGAAATTACAGCATACGCAGTATTTT
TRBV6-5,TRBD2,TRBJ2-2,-,CASGRGLVVGELFF,TGTGCCAGCGGTAGGGGACTAGTGGTCGGGGAGCTGTTTTTT
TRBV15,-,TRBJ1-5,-,CATSSSNNQPQHF,TGTGCCACCAGTTCTAGTAACAATCAGCCCCAGCATTTT
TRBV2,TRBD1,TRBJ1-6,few,CASSLDRGNSPLHF,TGTGCCAGCAGTCTTGACAGGGGTAATTCACCCCTCCACTTT
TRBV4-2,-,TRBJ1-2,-,CASSLTTDTLHWGYTF,TGTGCCAGCAGCCTAACAACTGACACCCTACATTGGGGCTACACCTTC
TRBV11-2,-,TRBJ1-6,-,CASSLKVRVNSPLHF,TGTGCCAGCAGCTTAAAGGTCAGGGTGAATTCACCCCTCCACTTT
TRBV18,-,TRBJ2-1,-,CASSPTRIYNEQFF,TGTGCCAGCTCACCCACTAGAATCTACAATGAGCAGTTCTTC
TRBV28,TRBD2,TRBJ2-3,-,CASSPSGGIDTQYF,TGTGCCAGCAGCCCTAGCGGGGGGATAGATACGCAGTATTTT
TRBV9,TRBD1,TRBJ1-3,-,CASSVGLSGTGSGVGNTIYF,TGTGCCAGCAGCGTCGGCCTTTCCGGGACAGGGAGTGGTGTTGGAAACACCATATATTTT
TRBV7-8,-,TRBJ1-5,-,CASSLYLSWNQPQHF,TGTGCCAGCAGCTTATATCTCAGTTGGAATCAGCCCCAGCATTTT
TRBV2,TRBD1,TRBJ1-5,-,CASSESSAGGQPQHF,TGTGCCAGCAGTGAAAGTTCGGCAGGGGGACAGCCCCAGCATTTT
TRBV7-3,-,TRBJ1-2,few,CASSDQGNGYTF,TGTGCCAGCAGCGATCAGGGGAATGGCTACACCTTC
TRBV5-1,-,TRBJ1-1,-,CASSSRGMNTEAFF,TGCGCCAGCAGCTCCCGGGGAATGAACACTGAAGCTTTCTTT
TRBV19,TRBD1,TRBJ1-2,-,CASTSSYRGRHGYTF,TGTGCCAGTACCTCCTCATACAGGGGGCGGCATGGCTACACCTTC
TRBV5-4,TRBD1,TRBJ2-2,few,CASSDPRDRGFGGELFF,TGTGCCAGCAGCGACCCCCGGGACAGGGGATTCGGCGGGGAGCTGTTTTTT
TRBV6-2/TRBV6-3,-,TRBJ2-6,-,CASSYPRGTGTNVLTF,TGTGCCAGCAGTTATCCCAGGGGAACTGGGACCAACGTCCTGACTTTC
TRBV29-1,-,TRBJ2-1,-,CSVDYLYNEQFF,TGCAGCGTTGATTACTTGTACAATGAGCAGTTCTTC
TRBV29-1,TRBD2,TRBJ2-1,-,CSVAGGDNEQFF,TGCAGCGTTGCGGGGGGGGACAATGAGCAGTTCTTC